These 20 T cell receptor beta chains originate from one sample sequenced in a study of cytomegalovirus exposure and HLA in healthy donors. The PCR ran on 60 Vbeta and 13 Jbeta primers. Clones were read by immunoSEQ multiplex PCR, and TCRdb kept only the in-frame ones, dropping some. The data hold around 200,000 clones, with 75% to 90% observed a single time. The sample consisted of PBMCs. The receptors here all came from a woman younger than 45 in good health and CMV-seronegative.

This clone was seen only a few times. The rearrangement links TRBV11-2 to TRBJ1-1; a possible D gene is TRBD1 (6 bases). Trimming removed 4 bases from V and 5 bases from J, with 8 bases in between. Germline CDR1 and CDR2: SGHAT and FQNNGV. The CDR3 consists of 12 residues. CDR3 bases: TGTGCCAGCAGCTCGACAGGTACTGAAGCTTTCTTT. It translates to CASSSTGTEAFF.

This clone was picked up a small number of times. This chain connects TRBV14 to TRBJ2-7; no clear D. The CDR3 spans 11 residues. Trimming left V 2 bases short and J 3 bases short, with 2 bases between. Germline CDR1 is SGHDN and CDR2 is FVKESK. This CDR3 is CASSQYYEQYF. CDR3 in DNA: TGTGCCAGCAGCCAATACTACGAGCAGTACTTC.

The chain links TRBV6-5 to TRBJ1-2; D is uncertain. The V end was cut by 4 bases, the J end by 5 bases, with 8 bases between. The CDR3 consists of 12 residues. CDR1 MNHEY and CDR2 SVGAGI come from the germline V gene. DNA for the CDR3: TGTGCCAGCAGTTCTACCGCTTATGGCTACACCTTC. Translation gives CASSSTAYGYTF.

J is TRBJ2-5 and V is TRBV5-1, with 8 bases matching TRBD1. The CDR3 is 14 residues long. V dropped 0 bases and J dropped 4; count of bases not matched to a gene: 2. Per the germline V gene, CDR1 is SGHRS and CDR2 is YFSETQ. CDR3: CASSLAGGAETQYF. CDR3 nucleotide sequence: TGCGCCAGCAGCTTGGCAGGGGGCGCAGAGACCCAGTACTTC.

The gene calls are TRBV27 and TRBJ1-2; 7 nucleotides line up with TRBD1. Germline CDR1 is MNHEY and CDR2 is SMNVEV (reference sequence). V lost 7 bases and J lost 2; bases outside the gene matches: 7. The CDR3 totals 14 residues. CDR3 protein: CASNPRGANYGYTF. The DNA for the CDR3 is TGTGCCAGCAACCCCAGGGGGGCCAACTATGGCTACACCTTC.

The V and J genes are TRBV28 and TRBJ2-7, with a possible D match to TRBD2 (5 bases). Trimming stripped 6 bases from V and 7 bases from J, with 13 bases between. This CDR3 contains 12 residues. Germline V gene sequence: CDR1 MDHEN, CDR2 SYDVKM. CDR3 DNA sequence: TGTGCCAGCAGCTACCGGACGGGGGAGCAGTACTTC. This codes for CASSYRTGEQYF. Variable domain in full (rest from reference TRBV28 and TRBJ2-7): DVKVTQSSRYLVKRTGEKVFLECVQDMDHENMFWYRQDPGLGLRLIYFSYDVKMKEKGDIPEGYSVSREKKERFSLILESASTNQTSMYLCASSYRTGEQYFGPGTRLTVT.

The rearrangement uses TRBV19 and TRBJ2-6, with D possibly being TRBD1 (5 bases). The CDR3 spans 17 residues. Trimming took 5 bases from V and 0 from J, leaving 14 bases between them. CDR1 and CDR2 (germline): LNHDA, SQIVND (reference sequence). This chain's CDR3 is CASSWGRMSSGANVLTF. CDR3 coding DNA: TGTGCCAGTAGTTGGGGCAGGATGTCCTCTGGGGCCAACGTCCTGACTTTC.

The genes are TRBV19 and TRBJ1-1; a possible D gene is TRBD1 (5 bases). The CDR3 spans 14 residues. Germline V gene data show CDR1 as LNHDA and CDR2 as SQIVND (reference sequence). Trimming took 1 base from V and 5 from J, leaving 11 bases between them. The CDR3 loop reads CASSIGGAGTEAFF. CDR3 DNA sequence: TGTGCCAGTAGTATAGGCGGGGCCGGAACTGAAGCTTTCTTT.

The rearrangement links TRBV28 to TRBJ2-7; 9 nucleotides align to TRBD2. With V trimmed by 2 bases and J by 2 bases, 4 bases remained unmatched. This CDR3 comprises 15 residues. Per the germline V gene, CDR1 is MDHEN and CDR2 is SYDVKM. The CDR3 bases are TGTGCCAGCAGTTTAATAGCGGGGGCAACCTACGAGCAGTACTTC. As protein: CASSLIAGATYEQYF. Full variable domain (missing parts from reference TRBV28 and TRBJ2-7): DVKVTQSSRYLVKRTGEKVFLECVQDMDHENMFWYRQDPGLGLRLIYFSYDVKMKEKGDIPEGYSVSREKKERFSLILESASTNQTSMYLCASSLIAGATYEQYFGPGTRLTVT.

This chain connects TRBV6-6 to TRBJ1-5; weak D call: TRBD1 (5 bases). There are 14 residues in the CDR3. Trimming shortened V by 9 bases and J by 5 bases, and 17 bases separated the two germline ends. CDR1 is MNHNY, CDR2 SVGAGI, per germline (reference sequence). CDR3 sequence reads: CASGGGGGDQPQHF. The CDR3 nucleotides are TGTGCCAGTGGGGGAGGTGGGGGGGATCAGCCCCAGCATTTT.

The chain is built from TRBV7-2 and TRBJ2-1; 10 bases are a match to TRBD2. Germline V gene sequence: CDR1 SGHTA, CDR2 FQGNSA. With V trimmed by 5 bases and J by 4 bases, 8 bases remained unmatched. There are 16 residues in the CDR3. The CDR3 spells CASSPIAGGLYNEQFF. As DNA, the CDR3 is TGTGCCAGCAGCCCCATAGCGGGGGGCCTTTACAATGAGCAGTTCTTC.

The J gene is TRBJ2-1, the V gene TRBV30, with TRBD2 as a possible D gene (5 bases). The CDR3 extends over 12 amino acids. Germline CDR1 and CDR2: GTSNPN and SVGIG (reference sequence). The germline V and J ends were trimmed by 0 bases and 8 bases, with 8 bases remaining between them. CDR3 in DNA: TGTGCCTGGAGTGTACGGGGTTATGAGCAGTTCTTC. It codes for CAWSVRGYEQFF.

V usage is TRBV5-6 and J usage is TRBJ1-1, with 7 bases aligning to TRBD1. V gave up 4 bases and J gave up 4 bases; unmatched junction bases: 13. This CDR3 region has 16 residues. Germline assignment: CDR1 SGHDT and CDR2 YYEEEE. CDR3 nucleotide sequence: TGTGCCAGCAGCACTCCGGCTTCGCAGGGGGTCACTGAAGCTTTCTTT. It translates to CASSTPASQGVTEAFF. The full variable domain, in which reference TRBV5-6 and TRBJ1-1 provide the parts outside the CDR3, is DAGVTQSPTHLIKTRGQQVTLRCSPKSGHDTVSWYQQALGQGPQFIFQYYEEEERQRGNFPDRFSGHQFPNYSSELNVNALLLGDSALYLCASSTPASQGVTEAFFGQGTRLTVV.

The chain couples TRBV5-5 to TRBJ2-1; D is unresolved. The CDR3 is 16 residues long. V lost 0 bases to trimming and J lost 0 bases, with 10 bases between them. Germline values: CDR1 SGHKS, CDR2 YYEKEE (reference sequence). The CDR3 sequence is CASSLAGSGSYNEQFF. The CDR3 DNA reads TGTGCCAGCAGCTTGGCCGGATCAGGCTCCTACAATGAGCAGTTCTTC. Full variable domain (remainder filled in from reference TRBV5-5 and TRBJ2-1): DAGVTQSPTHLIKTRGQQVTLRCSPISGHKSVSWYQQVLGQGPQFIFQYYEKEERGRGNFPDRFSARQFPNYSSELNVNALLLGDSALYLCASSLAGSGSYNEQFFGPGTRLTVL.

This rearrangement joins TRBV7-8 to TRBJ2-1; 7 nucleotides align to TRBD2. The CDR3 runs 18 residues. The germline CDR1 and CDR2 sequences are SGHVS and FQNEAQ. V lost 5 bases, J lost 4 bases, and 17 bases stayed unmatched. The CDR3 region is CASSTVPDVSGHYNEQFF. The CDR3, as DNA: TGTGCCAGCAGCACAGTACCGGATGTTAGCGGGCATTACAATGAGCAGTTCTTC. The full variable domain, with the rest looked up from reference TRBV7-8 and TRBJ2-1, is GAGVSQSPRYKVAKRGQDVALRCDPISGHVSLFWYQQALGQGPEFLTYFQNEAQLDKSGLPSDRFFAERPEGSVSTLKIQRTQQEDSAVYLCASSTVPDVSGHYNEQFFGPGTRLTVL.

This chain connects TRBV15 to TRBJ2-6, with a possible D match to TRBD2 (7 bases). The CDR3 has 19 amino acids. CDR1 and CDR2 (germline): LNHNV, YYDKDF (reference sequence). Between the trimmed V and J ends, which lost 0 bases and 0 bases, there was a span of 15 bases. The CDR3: CATSRDWEGVGSGANVLTF. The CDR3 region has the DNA TGTGCCACCAGCAGAGATTGGGAGGGGGTTGGCTCTGGGGCCAACGTCCTGACTTTC.

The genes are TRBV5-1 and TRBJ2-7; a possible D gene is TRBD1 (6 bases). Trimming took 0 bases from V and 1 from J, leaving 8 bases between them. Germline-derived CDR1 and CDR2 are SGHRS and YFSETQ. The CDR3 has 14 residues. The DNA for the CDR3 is TGCGCCAGCAGCTTGGATCAGGGGTCCTACGAGCAGTACTTC. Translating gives CASSLDQGSYEQYF.

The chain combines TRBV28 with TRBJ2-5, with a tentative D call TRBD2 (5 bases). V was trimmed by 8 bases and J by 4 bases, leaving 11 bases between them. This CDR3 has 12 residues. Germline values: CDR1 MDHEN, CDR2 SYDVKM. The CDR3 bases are TGTGCCAGCGCTCAGCGGCCAGAGACCCAGTACTTC. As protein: CASAQRPETQYF.

The CDR3 DNA reads as TGTGCCAGCTCACCCTCAACCCCCTACGCGGAGTCCTACGAGCAGTACTTC. Its translation is CASSPSTPYAESYEQYF. The chain joins TRBV18 to TRBJ2-7; D call uncertain. Trimming pared 3 bases from V and 1 base from J, leaving 19 bases between. The CDR3 runs to 17 residues. Germline CDR1 reads KGHSH; CDR2 reads LQKENI.

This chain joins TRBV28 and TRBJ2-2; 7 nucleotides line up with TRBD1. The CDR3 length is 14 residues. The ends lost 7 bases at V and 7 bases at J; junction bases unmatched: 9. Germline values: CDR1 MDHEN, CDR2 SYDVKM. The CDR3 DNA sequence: TGTGCCAGCACCAATAACAGGGGCATCGGGGAGCTGTTTTTT. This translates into CASTNNRGIGELFF.